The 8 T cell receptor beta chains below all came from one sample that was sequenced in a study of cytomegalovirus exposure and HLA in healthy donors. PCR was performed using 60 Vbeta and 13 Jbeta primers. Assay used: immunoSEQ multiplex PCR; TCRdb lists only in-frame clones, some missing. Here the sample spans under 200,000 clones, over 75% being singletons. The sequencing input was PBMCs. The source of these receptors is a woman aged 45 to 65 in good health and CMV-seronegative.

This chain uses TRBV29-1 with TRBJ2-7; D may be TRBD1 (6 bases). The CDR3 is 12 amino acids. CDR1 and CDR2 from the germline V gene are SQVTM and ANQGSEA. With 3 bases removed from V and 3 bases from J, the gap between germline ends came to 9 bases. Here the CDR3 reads CSVELGGYEQYF. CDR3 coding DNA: TGCAGCGTTGAGCTAGGGGGCTACGAGCAGTACTTC.

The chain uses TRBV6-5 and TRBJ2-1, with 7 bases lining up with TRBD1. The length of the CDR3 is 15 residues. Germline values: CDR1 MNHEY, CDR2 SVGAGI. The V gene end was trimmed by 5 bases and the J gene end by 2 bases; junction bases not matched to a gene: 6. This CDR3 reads CASSRRQGAYNEQFF. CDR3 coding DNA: TGTGCCAGCAGTAGAAGACAGGGTGCCTACAATGAGCAGTTCTTC.

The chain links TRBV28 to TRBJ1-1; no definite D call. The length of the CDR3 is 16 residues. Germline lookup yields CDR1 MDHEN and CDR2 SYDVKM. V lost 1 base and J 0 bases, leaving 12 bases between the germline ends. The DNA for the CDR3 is TGTGCCAGCAGTTTATCCTCCCAGACTTTGAACACTGAAGCTTTCTTT. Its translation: CASSLSSQTLNTEAFF. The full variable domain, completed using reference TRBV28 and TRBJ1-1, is DVKVTQSSRYLVKRTGEKVFLECVQDMDHENMFWYRQDPGLGLRLIYFSYDVKMKEKGDIPEGYSVSREKKERFSLILESASTNQTSMYLCASSLSSQTLNTEAFFGQGTRLTVV.

The DNA of the CDR3 is TGTGCCAGCAGCTTAGCGCCGGGGGTGGCTCTGTTCTTC. As protein: CASSLAPGVALFF. The genes are TRBV7-2 and TRBJ2-1; possibly TRBD2 for D (6 bases). Trimming left V 0 bases short and J 15 bases short, with 15 bases between. The V gene's germline CDR1 is SGHTA and CDR2 FQGNSA. This CDR3 contains 13 residues.

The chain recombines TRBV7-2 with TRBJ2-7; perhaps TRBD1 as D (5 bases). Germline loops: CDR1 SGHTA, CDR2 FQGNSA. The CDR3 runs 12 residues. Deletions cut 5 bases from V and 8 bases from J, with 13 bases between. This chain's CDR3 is CASSLDTYQQYF. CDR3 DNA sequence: TGTGCCAGCAGCCTGGACACCTATCAGCAGTACTTC.

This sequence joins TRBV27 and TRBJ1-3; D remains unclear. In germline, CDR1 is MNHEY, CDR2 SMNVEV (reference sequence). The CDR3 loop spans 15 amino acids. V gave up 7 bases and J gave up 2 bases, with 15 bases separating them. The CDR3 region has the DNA TGTGCCAGCACCCGGAGTGATCCGACTGGAAACACCATATATTTT. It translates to CASTRSDPTGNTIYF.

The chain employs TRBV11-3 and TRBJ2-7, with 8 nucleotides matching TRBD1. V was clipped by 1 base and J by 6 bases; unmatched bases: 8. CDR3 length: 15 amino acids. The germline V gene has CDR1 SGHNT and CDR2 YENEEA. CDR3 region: CASSLGTGGGGEQYF. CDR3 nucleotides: TGTGCCAGCAGCTTAGGTACAGGGGGAGGAGGCGAGCAGTACTTC.

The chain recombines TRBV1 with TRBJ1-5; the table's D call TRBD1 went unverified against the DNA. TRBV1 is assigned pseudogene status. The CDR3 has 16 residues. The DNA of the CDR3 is TGCACCAGCAGCCAAGTCTTACAGGACCGCAATCAGCCCCAGCATTTT. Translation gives CTSSQVLQDRNQPQHF.